Detailed here is one TCR beta chain. Its cognate antigen is unknown. TCRdb fed the 5' RACE reads into MiXCR, producing one record per CDR3 protein. Of roughly 350,000 distinct CDR3 sequences in the sample, approximately 27% are singletons; the top ten hold approximately 13%. This sample stems from a study of T-cell memory formation after mild COVID-19. The germline gives CDR1 DFQATT, CDR2 SNEGSKA (reference sequence). The CDR3 sequence is 15 residues long. Trimming left V 8 bases short and J 5 bases short, with 23 bases between. Study-wide results and limits: Some clones that responded turned up in pre-infection memory, which suggests that cross-reactive memory joined in. CD4+ contracting clones lay mainly in CM and EM, CD8+ ones in EMRA.

The source of this sequence is an adult woman who had mild COVID-19 (a few samples of this study predate the infection). Cell type and time point are not known. Material for sequencing was PBMCs or a T cell subset sorted from them (not recorded which). The chain employs TRBV20-1 and TRBJ2-3; tentatively, D is TRBD2 (7 bases). The CDR3 DNA follows: TGCAGTCCGTGGACTAGATCAGGGGTGGGAGATACGCAGTATTTT. It translates to CSPWTRSGVGDTQYF.